Following are 25 T cell receptor beta chains from one sample sequenced in a study of Graves' ophthalmopathy and Graves' hyperthyroidism. Amplified TCR beta CDR3 regions were obtained using RNA transcripts as template. RT-PCR was first run with HTBI primers, then multiplex PCR in a second round. Via MiXCR, TCRdb re-called the multiplex PCR reads, giving one row per CDR3 protein. This table has around 1,000,000 distinct CDR3 sequences, about 36% appearing once. The specimen sequenced was peripheral blood or thyroid tissue (not recorded which). The origin of the receptors is an adult man with Graves' hyperthyroidism.

This clonotype was recorded a few times. V and J are TRBV7-2 and TRBJ2-6, with D hard to call. With 1 base removed from V and 5 bases from J, the gap between germline ends came to 3 bases. Germline V lookup: CDR1 SGHTA, CDR2 FQGNSA. The CDR3 spans 13 residues. The CDR3 reads CASSLVWANVLTF. The CDR3 coding sequence is TGTGCCAGCAGCTTAGTGTGGGCCAACGTCCTGACTTTC. The complete variable domain, with remaining parts taken from reference TRBV7-2 and TRBJ2-6, reads GAGVSQSPSNKVTEKGKDVELRCDPISGHTALYWYRQSLGQGLEFLIYFQGNSAPDKSGLPSDRFSAERTGGSVSTLTIQRTQQEDSAVYLCASSLVWANVLTFGAGSRLTVL.

Regarding this clonotype: The junction shows a germline mismatch at one end, possibly a read error. This rearrangement joins TRBV5-1 to TRBJ1-2; 7 nucleotides match TRBD1. Per germline, CDR1 SGHRS and CDR2 YFSETQ. The CDR3 is 15 residues long. CDR3 sequence (DNA): TGTGCCAGCAGCTTGACACAGGGGACTGGATATGGTTACACCTTC. It is translated as CASSLTQGTGYGYTF.

This clonotype was seen many times. At one boundary the junction diverges from the germline segment, which might be a read error. The chain uses TRBV5-1 and TRBJ2-5, with TRBD2 matching 9 bases. The CDR3 consists of 14 residues. Germline V gene data show CDR1 as SGHRS and CDR2 as YFSETQ. This chain's CDR3 is CASSSIAGEETQYF. The DNA for the CDR3 is TGTGCCAGCAGCTCAATAGCGGGAGAAGAGACCCAGTACTTC. Based on the CDR3 plus reference TRBV5-1 and TRBJ2-5, the full variable domain is KAGVTQTPRYLIKTRGQQVTLSCSPISGHRSVSWYQQTPGQGLQFLFEYFSETQRNKGNFPGRFSGRQFSNSRSEMNVSTLELGDSALYLCASSSIAGEETQYFGPGTRLLVL.

The chain links TRBV12-5 to TRBJ1-2, with 8 bases identical to TRBD1. Germline lookup yields CDR1 LGHNT and CDR2 FRNRAP. CDR3 length equals 14 residues. CDR3 residues: CAIGESQGALGYTF. DNA for the CDR3: TGTGCCATCGGTGAGAGCCAGGGGGCGCTTGGCTACACCTTC.

This clonotype was detected ten times or more. The V and J genes are TRBV20-1 and TRBJ1-4, with a tentative D call TRBD1 (5 bases). The V end was cut by 2 bases, the J end by 7 bases, with 17 bases between. Germline values: CDR1 DFQATT, CDR2 SNEGSKA (reference sequence). The CDR3 is made up of 15 amino acids. The CDR3 protein is CSARSPGRSPEKLFF. Here the CDR3 DNA reads TGCAGTGCTAGAAGCCCAGGGCGATCCCCTGAAAAACTGTTTTTT.

This clonotype was observed a handful of times. The chain carries TRBV7-2 and TRBJ1-3; TRBD1 agrees at 7 bases. The V segment lost 5 bases and the J segment 4 bases; nucleotides outside the gene matches: 17. Germline CDR1 SGHTA, CDR2 FQGNSA. This CDR3 spans 18 amino acids. CDR3 DNA: TGTGCCAGCAGCCGGACCGGGACAGATTCACGCCCGGGAAACACCATATATTTT. Its translation is CASSRTGTDSRPGNTIYF.

This chain links TRBV3-1 with TRBJ1-5; tentatively, D is TRBD1 (5 bases). This CDR3 is 17 amino acids long. Germline V gives CDR1 LGHDT, CDR2 YNNKEL (reference sequence). The germline V and J ends were trimmed by 3 bases and 3 bases, with 18 bases remaining between them. CDR3 nucleotide sequence: TGTGCCAGCAGCCATAAATCAGGGACCGCCATCAATCAGCCCCAGCATTTT. Translated, it gives CASSHKSGTAINQPQHF.

This clonotype has a count of ten or more. The chain is built from TRBV5-1 and TRBJ2-5; no firm D call. This CDR3 is 13 amino acids long. In germline, CDR1 is SGHRS, CDR2 YFSETQ. Trimming shortened V by 7 bases and J by 1 base, and 11 bases separated the two germline ends. CDR3 nucleotide sequence: TGCGCCAGCGCTTCAGATTTCCAAGAGACCCAGTACTTC. Its protein product is CASASDFQETQYF.

This clonotype has only a few counts. The V gene is TRBV12-3 or TRBV12-4, the J gene TRBJ2-7, with D tentatively TRBD2 (5 bases). The CDR3 contains 12 residues. V was pared by 3 bases and J by 7 bases, with 10 bases between. This chain's CDR3 is CASSFSREEQYF. The CDR3 DNA reads TGTGCCAGCAGTTTCTCGAGGGAGGAGCAGTACTTC.

The table lists this clonotype with many counts. Sequence at one end of the junction differs from germline and may be a read error. This chain links TRBV9 with TRBJ1-4; D is perhaps TRBD1 (6 bases). The germline gives CDR1 SGDLS, CDR2 YYNGEE. The CDR3 is 13 amino acids. CDR3 sequence reads: CASSVSPGGPRSF. As DNA, the CDR3 is TGTGCCAGCAGCGTTTCCCCGGGGGGCCCTAGGAGTTTT.

This clonotype was counted many times. The chain uses TRBV5-1 and TRBJ1-2, with D maybe TRBD1 (5 bases). Germline V CDR1 and CDR2: SGHRS, YFSETQ. Deletions cut 3 bases from V and 4 bases from J, with 10 bases between. The CDR3 is 13 amino acids. The CDR3 loop reads CASSWDDSYGYTF. The CDR3 DNA reads TGCGCCAGCAGCTGGGACGACAGCTATGGCTACACCTTC.

The table lists this clonotype with many counts. The rearrangement links TRBV29-1 to TRBJ1-1; D ambiguous. Germline CDR1 and CDR2: SQVTM and ANQGSEA. The CDR3 consists of 12 residues. V shed 6 bases and J shed 4 bases, with 12 bases lying between them. CDR3 sequence reads: CSVRSSSTEAFF. The CDR3 bases are TGCAGCGTCAGGAGCAGTTCCACTGAAGCTTTCTTT.

This clonotype was observed a few times. The chain joins TRBV20-1 to TRBJ2-7; 10 nucleotides line up with TRBD2. Germline V gene data show CDR1 as DFQATT and CDR2 as SNEGSKA (reference sequence). V lost 3 bases and J lost 6; bases outside the gene matches: 8. This CDR3 region has 14 residues. The CDR3 spells CSASLAGVFAEQYF. CDR3 DNA: TGCAGTGCTAGTCTAGCGGGAGTCTTCGCCGAGCAGTACTTC.

The V call is TRBV10-3, the J call TRBJ2-7; the D gene is possibly TRBD1 (5 bases). The CDR3 contains 15 residues. The V gene lost 4 bases and the J gene lost 0 bases, with 13 bases spanning the gap. Germline assignment: CDR1 ENHRY and CDR2 SYGVKD. The CDR3 bases are TGTGCCATCAGTGCTAGAATGCAGGGCTCCTACGAGCAGTACTTC. Translating it yields CAISARMQGSYEQYF.

This clonotype occurred a few times. This chain joins TRBV5-6 and TRBJ2-7; the D gene is possibly TRBD2 (5 bases). With 4 bases removed from V and 7 bases from J, the gap between germline ends came to 12 bases. CDR1 is SGHDT, CDR2 YYEEEE, per germline. This CDR3 region has 12 residues. The CDR3 loop reads CASSVVAKEQYF. Here the CDR3 DNA reads TGTGCCAGCAGCGTTGTAGCGAAGGAGCAGTACTTC.

At least ten counts were recorded for this clonotype. V usage is TRBV7-6 and J usage is TRBJ1-1, with D unclear. The CDR3 loop spans 15 amino acids. Germline assignment: CDR1 SGHVS and CDR2 FNYEAQ. V was cut by 1 base and J by 6 bases, with 15 bases left in between. Written as DNA, the CDR3 is TGTGCCAGCAGCTTAGAGGGCAGGCCCAGGCCTGAAGCTTTCTTT. It specifies CASSLEGRPRPEAFF.

A word on this clonotype: The junction and the germline gene differ at one end; a read error may be behind it. The CDR3 region is CASSFMRGRGLRNYGYTF. The CDR3 DNA sequence: TGTGCCAGCAGCTTTATGCGGGGCAGGGGTCTCCGGAACTATGGCTACACCTTC. The chain couples TRBV5-1 to TRBJ1-2, with D perhaps matching TRBD1 (6 bases). Per germline, CDR1 SGHRS and CDR2 YFSETQ. This CDR3 region has 18 residues.

This clonotype has a count of ten or more. The CDR3 is CSAKALAGETQYF. The DNA of the CDR3 is TGCAGTGCGAAGGCACTAGCGGGAGAGACCCAGTACTTC. This chain joins TRBV20-1 and TRBJ2-5; TRBD2 agrees at 9 bases. Germline V gene sequence: CDR1 DFQATT, CDR2 SNEGSKA (reference sequence). V trimming: 6 bases; J trimming: 4 bases; junction bases outside the gene matches: 6. This CDR3 region has 13 residues.

This clonotype was observed many times. J is TRBJ1-5 and V is TRBV19, with TRBD1 identical over 10 bases. V shed 5 bases, J shed 4 bases, and the junction held 5 bases outside the gene matches. From germline, CDR1 is LNHDA and CDR2 SQIVND (reference sequence). The CDR3 contains 15 residues. The CDR3 is CASSYGQGVNQPQHF. The DNA of the CDR3 is TGTGCCAGTAGTTACGGACAGGGGGTAAATCAGCCCCAGCATTTT.

This rearrangement joins TRBV29-1 to TRBJ1-4; D unclear. V lost 1 base to trimming and J lost 2 bases, with 8 bases between them. This CDR3 comprises 14 residues. CDR1 and CDR2 from the germline V gene are SQVTM and ANQGSEA. The chain's CDR3 is CSVEVGSTNEKLFF. The DNA of the CDR3 is TGCAGCGTTGAAGTGGGGTCGACTAATGAAAAACTGTTTTTT.

This clonotype was picked up many times. The rearrangement links TRBV29-1 to TRBJ2-7; D may correspond to TRBD1 or TRBD2 (6 bases each). The ends were cut back, 1 base at V and 6 bases at J, with 16 bases in the middle. Germline lookup yields CDR1 SQVTM and CDR2 ANQGSEA. CDR3 length: 14 residues. CDR3 loop: CSVEAGEDYGEQYF. The CDR3 coding sequence is TGCAGCGTTGAAGCAGGGGAGGATTACGGCGAGCAGTACTTC.

This clonotype was detected ten times or more. The chain links TRBV5-8 to TRBJ1-6, with 7 bases fitting TRBD1. The CDR3 consists of 12 residues. J gave up 14 bases and V 6 bases, and 8 bases lay outside the gene matches. Looked up from germline, CDR1 is SGHTS and CDR2 is YDEGEE. DNA for the CDR3: TGTGCCAGCACCCCAGGGGGAAACACCCTCCACTTT. Residues: CASTPGGNTLHF.

A note on this clonotype: A clone one base away is much larger, so this may be a read error. The chain uses TRBV9 and TRBJ2-7, with D uncertain. V lost 3 bases and J lost 3, with 10 bases in between. CDR3 length: 13 amino acids. Germline assignment: CDR1 SGDLS and CDR2 YYNGEE. CDR3 nucleotide sequence: TGTGCCAGCAGCGCCGGACCGGGCTACGAGCAGTACTTC. Its translation is CASSAGPGYEQYF.

This clonotype was seen a few times. The chain links TRBV7-2 to TRBJ2-7; D is perhaps TRBD1 (6 bases). From germline, CDR1 is SGHTA and CDR2 FQGNSA. The CDR3 totals 15 residues. V lost 3 bases and J 0 bases, leaving 12 bases between the germline ends. This chain's CDR3 is CASSFKRTVSYEQYF. CDR3 sequence (DNA): TGTGCCAGCAGCTTTAAGCGGACAGTCTCCTACGAGCAGTACTTC.

The chain links TRBV11-2 to TRBJ1-6; the D is unclear. Germline CDR1 is SGHAT and CDR2 is FQNNGV. The V gene lost 3 bases and the J gene lost 5 bases, with 11 bases spanning the gap. This CDR3 spans 15 amino acids. The CDR3 reads CASSLGRTNNSPLHF. The CDR3 nucleotides read TGTGCCAGCAGCTTGGGCAGGACGAATAATTCACCCCTCCACTTT.